This T cell receptor (beta chain) was obtained from a study of control samples from healthy donors and cancer patients. The V segment lost 5 bases and the J segment 2 bases; nucleotides outside the gene matches: 8. CDR3 length equals 15 residues. The germline gives CDR1 SGHDT, CDR2 YYEEEE. Generated by immunoSEQ multiplex PCR, the TCRdb table keeps only in-frame clones and is missing some. The table lists 80,000 to 100,000 clones, 80% to 95% of them singletons, with approximately 3% in the top ten. Sequencing used blood. The sequence derives from a human donor in good health. The donor label of this sample is uncertain. The chain couples TRBV5-6 to TRBJ2-3; 7 nucleotides agree with TRBD1. CDR3 region: CASSQPGQPTDTQYF. For the CDR3, the DNA is TGTGCCAGCAGTCAACCGGGACAGCCCACAGATACGCAGTATTTT.